These 5 T cell receptor beta chains came from one sample sequenced in a study of blood T cell repertoires in COVID-19. Method: immunoSEQ multiplex PCR; TCRdb's copy keeps in-frame clones and lacks some. The table includes approximately 34,000 clones, about 80% detected once. The sequenced material came from peripheral blood. These receptors all come from a woman between 65 and 79 years old with acute or convalescent COVID-19.

The chain joins TRBV4-1 to TRBJ1-2; D is unresolved. Trimming pared 2 bases from V and 4 bases from J, leaving 17 bases between. The CDR3 has 16 residues. Looked up from germline, CDR1 is MGHRA and CDR2 is YSYEKL. CDR3 region: CASSQLLNGAGYGYTF. The CDR3 coding sequence is TGCGCCAGCAGCCAACTACTTAACGGAGCGGGCTATGGCTACACCTTC.

This clone was seen only a few times. The chain has TRBV2 and TRBJ2-7; 14 nucleotides align to TRBD2. Germline CDR1 reads SNHLY; CDR2 reads FYNNEI. The V gene end was trimmed by 10 bases and the J gene end by 3 bases; junction bases not matched to a gene: 5. This CDR3 is built from 14 residues. This CDR3 reads CATGLAGGYYEQYF. The CDR3 DNA sequence: TGTGCCACCGGACTAGCGGGGGGTTACTACGAGCAGTACTTC.

This clone was seen just once. The V call is TRBV15, the J call TRBJ1-1, with D possibly being TRBD1 (5 bases). The CDR3 sequence is 16 residues long. The germline V and J ends were trimmed by 1 base and 1 base, with 13 bases remaining between them. Per germline, CDR1 LNHNV and CDR2 YYDKDF (reference sequence). This chain's CDR3 is CATSRGQGWGNTEAFF. CDR3 bases: TGTGCCACCAGCAGAGGCCAGGGTTGGGGGAACACTGAAGCTTTCTTT. The full variable domain, completed using reference TRBV15 and TRBJ1-1, is DAMVIQNPRYQVTQFGKPVTLSCSQTLNHNVMYWYQQKSSQAPKLLFHYYDKDFNNEADTPDNFQSRRPNTSFCFLDIRSPGLGDTAMYLCATSRGQGWGNTEAFFGQGTRLTVV.

The CDR3 protein is CASNFEDGYTF. In DNA, the CDR3 is TGTGCCAGCAACTTCGAGGATGGCTACACCTTC. J is TRBJ1-2 and V is TRBV6-6, with D unresolved. The CDR3 runs to 11 residues. The germline V gene has CDR1 MNHNY and CDR2 SVGAGI (reference sequence). V lost 7 bases and J 6 bases, leaving 9 bases between the germline ends.

V is TRBV5-1 and J is TRBJ2-1; the match to TRBD2 covers 9 bases. The ends lost 0 bases at V and 2 bases at J; junction bases unmatched: 3. There are 16 residues in the CDR3. Germline CDR1 is SGHRS and CDR2 is YFSETQ. The CDR3 sequence is CASSLVGGRAYNEQFF. The CDR3 nucleotides read TGCGCCAGCAGCTTGGTCGGCGGGAGGGCCTACAATGAGCAGTTCTTC.